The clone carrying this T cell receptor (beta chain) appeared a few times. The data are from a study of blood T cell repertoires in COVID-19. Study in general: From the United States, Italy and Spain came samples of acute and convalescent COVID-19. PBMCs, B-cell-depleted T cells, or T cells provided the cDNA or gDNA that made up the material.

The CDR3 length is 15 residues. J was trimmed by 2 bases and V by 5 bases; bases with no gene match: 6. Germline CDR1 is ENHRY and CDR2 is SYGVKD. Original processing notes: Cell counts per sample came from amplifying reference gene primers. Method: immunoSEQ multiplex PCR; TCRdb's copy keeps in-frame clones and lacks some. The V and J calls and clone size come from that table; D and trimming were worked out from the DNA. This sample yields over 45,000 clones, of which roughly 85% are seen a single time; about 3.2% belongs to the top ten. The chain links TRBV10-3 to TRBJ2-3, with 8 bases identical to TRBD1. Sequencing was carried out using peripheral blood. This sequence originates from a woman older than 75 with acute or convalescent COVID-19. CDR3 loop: CAISPTGALTDTQYF. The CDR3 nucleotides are TGTGCCATCAGTCCGACAGGGGCGCTCACAGATACGCAGTATTTT.